A selection of T cell receptor beta chains follows, all from one sample in a study of regulatory T cells in long-lasting Graves disease. Each CDR3 protein gets one entry after TCRdb re-called the multiplex PCR reads with MiXCR. Of approximately 440,000 distinct CDR3 sequences listed, roughly a quarter are singletons. The starting material was peripheral blood mononuclear cells (PBMCs), obtained when the disease was refractory, from a patient treated with antithyroid drugs. The receptors come from a female donor with Graves disease. Both conserved end residues are part of each CDR3. A D gene is named only where the DNA matches it firmly. Clone size appears in some rows only: once, few, many, or a class for an expanded clone.

cdr3_nt: TGTGCCAGCAACCAACCGTGGGAGACCCAGTACTTC
cdr3_aa: CASNQPWETQYF
d_call: NA
v_call: TRBV3-1
clone_size: many
j_call: TRBJ2-5

cdr3_nt: TGCGCCAGCAGCTTGGACACGCGGTTACTCTCTGGAAACACCATATATTTT
cdr3_aa: CASSLDTRLLSGNTIYF
d_call: NA
v_call: TRBV5-1
clone_size: NA
j_call: TRBJ1-3

cdr3_nt: TGTGCCAGTAGTATAGATGGGGCAGGGATCTACGAGCAGTACTTC
cdr3_aa: CASSIDGAGIYEQYF
d_call: NA
v_call: TRBV19
clone_size: NA
j_call: TRBJ2-7

cdr3_nt: TGCGCCAGCAGCCCGCCTGAAGCGGAAAGCTCCTACGAGCAGTACTTC
cdr3_aa: CASSPPEAESSYEQYF
d_call: NA
v_call: TRBV5-1
clone_size: NA
j_call: TRBJ2-7

cdr3_nt: TGCAGTGCTAGCGCCACCCGCGGAAACTATGGCTACACCTTC
cdr3_aa: CSASATRGNYGYTF
d_call: NA
v_call: TRBV20-1
clone_size: few
j_call: TRBJ1-2

cdr3_nt: TGCGCCAGCAGCGGGTGGTGGGTGCGTGATAGAGCTTTCTTT
cdr3_aa: CASSGWWVRDRAFF
d_call: NA
v_call: TRBV5-1
clone_size: NA
j_call: TRBJ1-1

cdr3_nt: TGTGCCAGCAGCTATAGGACTAGCAGCAATGAGCAGTTCTTC
cdr3_aa: CASSYRTSSNEQFF
d_call: TRBD2
v_call: TRBV11-2
clone_size: NA
j_call: TRBJ2-1

cdr3_nt: TGCGCCAGCAGCTTGACTAGCGGGAGTTTCTGCGAGCAGTACTTC
cdr3_aa: CASSLTSGSFCEQYF
d_call: TRBD2
v_call: TRBV5-1
clone_size: NA
j_call: TRBJ2-7

cdr3_nt: TGCGCCAGCAGCTTAGGGACAGGGGAATTAACCTACGAGCAGTACTTC
cdr3_aa: CASSLGTGELTYEQYF
d_call: TRBD1
v_call: TRBV5-1
clone_size: NA
j_call: TRBJ2-7

cdr3_nt: TGTGCCAGCAGGTTGGGCGGGAGCCCCACCTTAGCCAAAAACATTCAGTACTTC
cdr3_aa: CASRLGGSPTLAKNIQYF
d_call: TRBD2
v_call: TRBV6-1
clone_size: NA
j_call: TRBJ2-4

cdr3_nt: TGTGCCAGCAAATCCGAGGGTACCGCTGAAGCTTTCTTT
cdr3_aa: CASKSEGTAEAFF
d_call: NA
v_call: TRBV2
clone_size: many
j_call: TRBJ1-1

cdr3_nt: TGTGCCAGCAGCCGGGGGGGGATGACAACTAATGAAAAACTGTTTTTT
cdr3_aa: CASSRGGMTTNEKLFF
d_call: NA
v_call: TRBV6-1
clone_size: NA
j_call: TRBJ1-4

cdr3_nt: TGTGCCAGCAGCAGGGTGAACACTGAAGCTTTCTTT
cdr3_aa: CASSRVNTEAFF
d_call: NA
v_call: TRBV11-2
clone_size: many
j_call: TRBJ1-1

cdr3_nt: TGCAGTGCTATAGCTGGGACAGAAGGGGGAAAACTGTTTTTT
cdr3_aa: CSAIAGTEGGKLFF
d_call: TRBD1
v_call: TRBV20-1
clone_size: few
j_call: TRBJ1-4

cdr3_nt: TGTGCCAGCAGCGGAGGTGGGCTGCTCTATGGCTACACCTTC
cdr3_aa: CASSGGGLLYGYTF
d_call: NA
v_call: TRBV9
clone_size: NA
j_call: TRBJ1-2

cdr3_nt: TGCAGTGCGCACCCGACAGGGGGTAACACCGGGGAGCTGTTTTTT
cdr3_aa: CSAHPTGGNTGELFF
d_call: TRBD1
v_call: TRBV20-1
clone_size: NA
j_call: TRBJ2-2

cdr3_nt: TGCGCCAGCAGCAATCCGGACAGGGTGGAGACCCAGTACTTC
cdr3_aa: CASSNPDRVETQYF
d_call: TRBD1
v_call: TRBV5-1
clone_size: few
j_call: TRBJ2-5

cdr3_nt: TGTGCCACCGAAGGCAGGTCCACCGGGGAGCTGTTTTTT
cdr3_aa: CATEGRSTGELFF
d_call: NA
v_call: TRBV24-1
clone_size: once
j_call: TRBJ2-2

cdr3_nt: TGTGCCACCCTACTTTTAGGACAGCGCTCTGGAAACACCATATATTTT
cdr3_aa: CATLLLGQRSGNTIYF
d_call: NA
v_call: TRBV2
clone_size: many
j_call: TRBJ1-3

cdr3_nt: TGCAGCGTTGAAGATGGGGGCGGACAGCCCCAGCATTTT
cdr3_aa: CSVEDGGGQPQHF
d_call: NA
v_call: TRBV29-1
clone_size: few
j_call: TRBJ1-5

cdr3_nt: TGTGCCATCCGTCAGGGGGCGGAGGGCTACACCTTC
cdr3_aa: CAIRQGAEGYTF
d_call: TRBD1
v_call: TRBV10-3
clone_size: NA
j_call: TRBJ1-2

cdr3_nt: TGTGCCAGCAGCAAGACTAGCGTCCCCCACGAGCAGTACTTC
cdr3_aa: CASSKTSVPHEQYF
d_call: TRBD2
v_call: TRBV7-9
clone_size: few
j_call: TRBJ2-7

cdr3_nt: TGTGCCAGCAGGCGGGACAGGGCAAACACTGAAGCTTTCTTT
cdr3_aa: CASRRDRANTEAFF
d_call: TRBD1
v_call: TRBV27
clone_size: NA
j_call: TRBJ1-1

cdr3_nt: TGTGCCAGCAGTTACAAGGCTCCCCGCCGAACCTACGAGCAGTACTTC
cdr3_aa: CASSYKAPRRTYEQYF
d_call: NA
v_call: TRBV6-2/TRBV6-3
clone_size: NA
j_call: TRBJ2-7

cdr3_nt: TGTGCCAGCACCACCACTGGGGACTCACCCCTCCACTTT
cdr3_aa: CASTTTGDSPLHF
d_call: NA
v_call: TRBV28
clone_size: many
j_call: TRBJ1-6

cdr3_nt: TGTGCCAGCAGTGAAGCAGGGGGCCATGAAAAACTGTTTTTT
cdr3_aa: CASSEAGGHEKLFF
d_call: TRBD1
v_call: TRBV2
clone_size: once
j_call: TRBJ1-4

cdr3_nt: TGTGCCAGTAGTATAGGGCCACGGACTGAAGCTTTCTTT
cdr3_aa: CASSIGPRTEAFF
d_call: NA
v_call: TRBV19
clone_size: many
j_call: TRBJ1-1

cdr3_nt: TGTGCCAGCAGTGAAGGTGGCAGGGGGCTCGGTGGGGCCAACGTCCTGACTTTC
cdr3_aa: CASSEGGRGLGGANVLTF
d_call: TRBD1
v_call: TRBV2
clone_size: many
j_call: TRBJ2-6

cdr3_nt: TGTGCCAGCAGCTCCCACGGAACCACCTACGAGCAGTACTTC
cdr3_aa: CASSSHGTTYEQYF
d_call: NA
v_call: TRBV7-3
clone_size: NA
j_call: TRBJ2-7

cdr3_nt: TGTGCCAGCAGTTTAGGAACAGATAGTGAAAAACTGTTTTTT
cdr3_aa: CASSLGTDSEKLFF
d_call: NA
v_call: TRBV27
clone_size: few
j_call: TRBJ1-4

cdr3_nt: TGCAGTGCTAGTCCCCTAGCGGGAAGGAACACCGGGGAGCTGTTTTTT
cdr3_aa: CSASPLAGRNTGELFF
d_call: TRBD2
v_call: TRBV20-1
clone_size: NA
j_call: TRBJ2-2

cdr3_nt: TGTGCCAGCAGCCGTTCGTTGGAGGGGGCTTATGGCTACACCTTC
cdr3_aa: CASSRSLEGAYGYTF
d_call: TRBD1
v_call: TRBV9
clone_size: few
j_call: TRBJ1-2